The T cell receptor (beta chain) described here comes from a study of regulatory T cells in long-lasting Graves disease. Study findings and constraints: A limited number of samples was an acknowledged limitation. Researchers reported studying only peripheral blood, not thyroid tissue.

The sample holds a few counts of this clonotype. What it binds is unknown. Time point indicated: newly diagnosed GD, antithyroid drugs for less than 3 months. Following extraction of RNA from PBMCs, that RNA was used to make the TCR library. American Thyroid Association guidelines defined how Graves' disease was diagnosed. This CDR3 spans 16 amino acids. Per the germline V gene, CDR1 is MGHRA and CDR2 is YSYEKL. The V gene end was trimmed by 0 bases and the J gene end by 7 bases; junction bases not matched to a gene: 9. Investigators prepared the TCR beta libraries by applying iRepertoire HTBI primers and Arm-PCR of CDR3 regions. TCRdb re-analysed the multiplex PCR reads in MiXCR, keeping a single row per CDR3 protein. The sample gives about 450,000 distinct CDR3 sequences, around 15% of which show up once; approximately 17% is in the top ten. This same sample was also taken into another study, of T cells in Graves' hyperthyroidism and ophthalmopathy.

This TCR came from a woman aged 50 to 60 with Graves disease. The chain joins TRBV4-1 to TRBJ1-5, with 7 bases identical to TRBD1. The source was peripheral blood mononuclear cells (PBMCs), collected at new diagnosis, from a patient treated with antithyroid drugs. CDR3 bases: TGCGCCAGCAGCCAAGACGGCGCAGGGGGGAGGCAGCCCCAGCATTTT. It is translated as CASSQDGAGGRQPQHF.